The TCR beta chain described here comes from a study of regulatory T cells in long-lasting Graves disease. Arm-PCR of CDR3 regions and iRepertoire HTBI primers were used to build TCR beta libraries. TCRdb called the multiplex PCR reads again in MiXCR, with one record for every CDR3 protein. The sample lists more than 350,000 distinct CDR3 sequences, about 15% occurring once. Whole-study findings and limits: Persistent Graves' patients showed reduced TCR diversity versus newly diagnosed patients.

Documented time point: newly diagnosed GD, antithyroid drugs for less than 3 months. From PBMCs, RNA was extracted and then used to make the TCR library. Investigators report Graves' disease was diagnosed under American Thyroid Association guidelines. The source of the patients was an endocrinology department in Xi'an, China. This CDR3 has 16 amino acids. V lost 3 bases and J lost 0; bases outside the gene matches: 5. Notes on this clonotype: The target antigen is unknown.

These data were likewise used in another study, on T cells in Graves' hyperthyroidism and ophthalmopathy. From that second work: The study left out patients who had uncontrolled infection, other autoimmune disease, pregnancy or lactation.

The chain employs TRBV12-3 or TRBV12-4 and TRBJ1-5, with 7 bases matching TRBD1. This specimen was peripheral blood mononuclear cells (PBMCs), taken at new diagnosis, from a patient treated with antithyroid drugs. This TCR derives from a woman under 40 with Graves disease. CDR3 in DNA: TGTGCCAGCAGTTTTTGGGACAGACATAGCAATCAGCCCCAGCATTTT. Protein product: CASSFWDRHSNQPQHF.